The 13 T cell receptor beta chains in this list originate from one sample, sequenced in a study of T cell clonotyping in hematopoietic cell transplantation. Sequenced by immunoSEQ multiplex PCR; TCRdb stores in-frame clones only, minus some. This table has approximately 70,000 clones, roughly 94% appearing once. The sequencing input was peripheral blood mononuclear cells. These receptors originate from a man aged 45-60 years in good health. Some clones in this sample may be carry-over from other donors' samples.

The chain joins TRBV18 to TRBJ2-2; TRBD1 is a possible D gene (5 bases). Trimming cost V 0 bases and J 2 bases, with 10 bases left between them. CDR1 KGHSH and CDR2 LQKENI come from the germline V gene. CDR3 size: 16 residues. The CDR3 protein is CASSPPSQGNTGELFF. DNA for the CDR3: TGTGCCAGCTCACCACCGAGTCAGGGAAACACCGGGGAGCTGTTTTTT.

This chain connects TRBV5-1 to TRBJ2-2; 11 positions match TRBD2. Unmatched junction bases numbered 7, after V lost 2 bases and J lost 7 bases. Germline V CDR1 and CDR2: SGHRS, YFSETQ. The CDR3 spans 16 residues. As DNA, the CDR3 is TGCGCCAGCAGCTTATCGACTAGCGGGGAAAGCGGGGAGCTGTTTTTT. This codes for CASSLSTSGESGELFF.

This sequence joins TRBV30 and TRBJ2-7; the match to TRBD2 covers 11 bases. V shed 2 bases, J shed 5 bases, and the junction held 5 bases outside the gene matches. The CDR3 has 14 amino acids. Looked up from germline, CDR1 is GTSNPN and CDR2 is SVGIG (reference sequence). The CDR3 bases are TGTGCCTGGAGTCGTAGCGGGAGGGAAGACGAGCAGTACTTC. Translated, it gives CAWSRSGREDEQYF.

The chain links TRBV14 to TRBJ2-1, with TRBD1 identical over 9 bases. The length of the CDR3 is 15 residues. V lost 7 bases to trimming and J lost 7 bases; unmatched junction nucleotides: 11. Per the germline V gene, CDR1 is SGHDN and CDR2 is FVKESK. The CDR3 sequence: CASTTTAGTGNEQFF. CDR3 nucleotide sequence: TGTGCCAGCACCACAACGGCAGGGACAGGGAATGAGCAGTTCTTC.

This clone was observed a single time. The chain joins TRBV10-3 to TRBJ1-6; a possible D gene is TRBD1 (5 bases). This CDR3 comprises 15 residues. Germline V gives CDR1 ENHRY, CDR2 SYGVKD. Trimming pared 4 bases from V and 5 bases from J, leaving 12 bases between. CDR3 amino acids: CAISGGAQNNSPLHF. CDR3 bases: TGTGCCATCAGTGGAGGGGCGCAAAATAATTCACCCCTCCACTTT.

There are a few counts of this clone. In DNA, the CDR3 is TGTGCCAGCAGCTTAGCGACAGGATATAATGAAAAACTGTTTTTT. It codes for CASSLATGYNEKLFF. The chain uses TRBV7-2 and TRBJ1-4; D is possibly TRBD1 (6 bases). CDR3 size: 15 residues. V was cut by 0 bases and J by 4 bases, with 9 bases left in between. Germline V gene lookup returns CDR1 SGHTA and CDR2 FQGNSA.

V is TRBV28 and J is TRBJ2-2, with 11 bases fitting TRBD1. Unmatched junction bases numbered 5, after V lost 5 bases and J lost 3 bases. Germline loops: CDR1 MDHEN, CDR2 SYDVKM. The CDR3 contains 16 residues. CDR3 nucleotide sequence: TGTGCCAGCAGTGGCGCGGGACAGGGGGACACCGGGGAGCTGTTTTTT. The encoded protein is CASSGAGQGDTGELFF.

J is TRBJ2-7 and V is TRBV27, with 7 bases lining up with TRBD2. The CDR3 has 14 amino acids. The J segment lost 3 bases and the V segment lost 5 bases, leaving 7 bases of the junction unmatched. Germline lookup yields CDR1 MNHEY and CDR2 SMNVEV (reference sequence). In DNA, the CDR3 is TGTGCCAGCAGTCCTCTGGGCGGGAGCTACGAGCAGTACTTC. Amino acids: CASSPLGGSYEQYF.

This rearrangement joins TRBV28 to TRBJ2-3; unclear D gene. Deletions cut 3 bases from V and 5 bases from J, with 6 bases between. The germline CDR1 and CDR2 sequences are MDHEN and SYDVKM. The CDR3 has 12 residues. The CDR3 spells CASSFTIDTQYF. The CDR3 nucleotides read TGTGCCAGCAGTTTCACCATAGATACGCAGTATTTT.

CDR3 loop: CASRVGAYEQYF. The CDR3 bases are TGTGCCAGCCGCGTAGGAGCCTACGAGCAGTACTTC. The chain carries TRBV27 and TRBJ2-7; D call uncertain. The V end was cut by 8 bases, the J end by 2 bases, with 10 bases between. CDR3 length equals 12 residues. Germline V gene data show CDR1 as MNHEY and CDR2 as SMNVEV (reference sequence).

This chain's CDR3 is CASSLVAGETYEQYF. CDR3 DNA sequence: TGCGCCAGCAGCTTGGTGGCAGGGGAGACCTACGAGCAGTACTTC. The rearrangement joins TRBV5-1 to TRBJ2-7; D is possibly TRBD1 (6 bases). The germline CDR1 and CDR2 sequences are SGHRS and YFSETQ. The V gene lost 0 bases and the J gene lost 2 bases, with 12 bases spanning the gap. The length of the CDR3 is 15 residues.

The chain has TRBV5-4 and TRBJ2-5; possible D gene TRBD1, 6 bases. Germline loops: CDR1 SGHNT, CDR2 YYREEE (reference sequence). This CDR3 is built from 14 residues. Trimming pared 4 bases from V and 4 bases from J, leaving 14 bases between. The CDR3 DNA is TGTGCCAGCAGCCCGAAACAGGGTGGAGAGACCCAGTACTTC. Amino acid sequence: CASSPKQGGETQYF.

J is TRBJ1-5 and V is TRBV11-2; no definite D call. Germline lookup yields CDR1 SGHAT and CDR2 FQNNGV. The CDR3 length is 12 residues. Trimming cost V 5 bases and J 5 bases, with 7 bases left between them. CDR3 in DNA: TGTGCCAGCAGCGCCCACGATCAGCCCCAGCATTTT. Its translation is CASSAHDQPQHF.